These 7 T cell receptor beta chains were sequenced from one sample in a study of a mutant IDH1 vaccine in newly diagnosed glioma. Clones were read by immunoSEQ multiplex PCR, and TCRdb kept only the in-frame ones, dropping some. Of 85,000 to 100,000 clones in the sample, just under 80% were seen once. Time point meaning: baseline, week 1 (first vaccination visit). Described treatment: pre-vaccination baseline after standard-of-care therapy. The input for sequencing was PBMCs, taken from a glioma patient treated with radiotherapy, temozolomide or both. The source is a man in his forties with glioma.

In DNA form, the CDR3 reads TGTGCCAGCAGCCCCGCGACTAGCGGGAGAAGGGGCGGGGAGCTGTTTTTT. This gives the protein CASSPATSGRRGGELFF. The chain employs TRBV5-4 and TRBJ2-2; 12 nucleotides agree with TRBD2. Germline-derived CDR1 and CDR2 are SGHNT and YYREEE (reference sequence). The CDR3 has 17 amino acids. V shed 4 bases, J shed 7 bases, and the junction held 11 bases outside the gene matches.

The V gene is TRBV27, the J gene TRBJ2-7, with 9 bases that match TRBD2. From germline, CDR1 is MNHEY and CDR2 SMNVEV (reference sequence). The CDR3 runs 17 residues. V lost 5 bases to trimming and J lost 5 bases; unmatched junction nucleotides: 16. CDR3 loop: CASSPLSRTSAAHEQYF. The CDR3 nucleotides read TGTGCCAGCAGTCCTCTCTCGAGGACTAGCGCCGCCCACGAGCAGTACTTC.

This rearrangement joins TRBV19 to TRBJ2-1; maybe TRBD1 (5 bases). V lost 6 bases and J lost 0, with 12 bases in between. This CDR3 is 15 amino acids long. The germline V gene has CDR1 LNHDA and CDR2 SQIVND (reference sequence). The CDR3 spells CASSLGASSYNEQFF. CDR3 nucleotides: TGTGCCAGTAGCCTTGGGGCTAGCTCCTACAATGAGCAGTTCTTC.

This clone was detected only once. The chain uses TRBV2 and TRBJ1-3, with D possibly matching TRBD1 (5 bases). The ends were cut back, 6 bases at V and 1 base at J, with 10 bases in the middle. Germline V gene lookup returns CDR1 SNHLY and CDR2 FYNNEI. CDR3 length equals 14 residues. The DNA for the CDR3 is TGTGCCAGCAGCCTCGGGGGGTCTGGAAACACCATATATTTT. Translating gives CASSLGGSGNTIYF.

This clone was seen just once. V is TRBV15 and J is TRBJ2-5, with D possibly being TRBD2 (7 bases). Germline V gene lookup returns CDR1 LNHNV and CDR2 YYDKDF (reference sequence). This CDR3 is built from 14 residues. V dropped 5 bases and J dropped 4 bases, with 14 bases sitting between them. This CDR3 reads CATSGGGGLETQYF. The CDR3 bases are TGTGCCACCAGCGGGGGCGGGGGCTTAGAGACCCAGTACTTC.

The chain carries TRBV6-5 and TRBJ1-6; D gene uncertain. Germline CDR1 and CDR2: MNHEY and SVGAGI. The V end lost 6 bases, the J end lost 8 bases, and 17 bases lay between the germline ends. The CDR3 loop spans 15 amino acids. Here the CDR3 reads CASRRWRSEDSPLHF. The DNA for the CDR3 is TGTGCCAGCAGGCGTTGGCGGTCTGAGGATTCACCCCTCCACTTT.

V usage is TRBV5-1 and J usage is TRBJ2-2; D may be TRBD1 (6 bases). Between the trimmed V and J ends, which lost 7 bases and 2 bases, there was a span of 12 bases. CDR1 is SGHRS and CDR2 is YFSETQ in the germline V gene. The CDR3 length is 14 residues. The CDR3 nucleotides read TGCGCCAGCGGGCAGGGGTCTAACACCGGGGAGCTGTTTTTT. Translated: CASGQGSNTGELFF.